This TCR beta chain comes out of a study of blood T cell repertoires in COVID-19. Study-level background: From T cells, B-cell-depleted T cells, or PBMCs came the material, which was cDNA or gDNA.

In the original analysis: Estimated nucleated cell counts came from reference gene primer amplification. Profiled with immunoSEQ multiplex PCR; TCRdb holds only in-frame clones, not every one. Clonal size and the V and J genes are those of that table, whereas D and trimming came from the DNA. The sample has more than 150,000 clones; around 87% are singletons. Germline V CDR1 and CDR2: MDHEN, SYDVKM. The CDR3 covers 13 residues. The clonotype comes from a man in his forties with active or convalescent COVID-19. The gene calls are TRBV28 and TRBJ1-2; weak D call: TRBD1 (6 bases). The sample taken for sequencing was peripheral blood. The CDR3 is CALTDSSNYGYTF. CDR3 bases: TGTGCTTTGACGGACAGCAGTAACTATGGCTACACCTTC.